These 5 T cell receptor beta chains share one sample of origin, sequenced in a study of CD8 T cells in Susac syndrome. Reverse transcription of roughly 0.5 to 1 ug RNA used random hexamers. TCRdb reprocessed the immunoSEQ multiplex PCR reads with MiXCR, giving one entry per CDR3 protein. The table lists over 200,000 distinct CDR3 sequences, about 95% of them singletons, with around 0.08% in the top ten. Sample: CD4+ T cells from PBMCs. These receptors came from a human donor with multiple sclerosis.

The CDR3 here is CSARDVGRTDTQYF. CDR3 nucleotides: TGCAGTGCTAGAGACGTAGGACGCACAGATACGCAGTATTTT. This sequence joins TRBV20-1 and TRBJ2-3; D ambiguous. Trimming pared 0 bases from V and 1 base from J, leaving 8 bases between. The germline V gene has CDR1 DFQATT and CDR2 SNEGSKA (reference sequence). The CDR3 contains 14 residues.

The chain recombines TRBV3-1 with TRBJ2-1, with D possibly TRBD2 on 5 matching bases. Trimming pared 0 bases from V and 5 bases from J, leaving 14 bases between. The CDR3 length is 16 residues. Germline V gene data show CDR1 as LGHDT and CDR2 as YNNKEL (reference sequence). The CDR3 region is CASSQDLREFDNEQFF. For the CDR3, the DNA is TGTGCCAGCAGCCAAGATCTGAGGGAGTTCGACAATGAGCAGTTCTTC.

CDR3 DNA sequence: TGCAGTGCTAGAGATGGGCTAGCTTCTTACGAGCAGTACTTC. Translating it yields CSARDGLASYEQYF. The chain couples TRBV20-1 to TRBJ2-7, with D possibly TRBD2 on 5 matching bases. V gave up 0 bases and J gave up 4 bases, with 13 bases separating them. Looked up from germline, CDR1 is DFQATT and CDR2 is SNEGSKA (reference sequence). The CDR3 contains 14 residues.

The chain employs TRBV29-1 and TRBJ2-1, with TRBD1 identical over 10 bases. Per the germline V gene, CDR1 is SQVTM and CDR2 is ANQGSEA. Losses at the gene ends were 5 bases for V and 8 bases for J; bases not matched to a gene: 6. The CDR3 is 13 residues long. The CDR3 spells CSVLGQGRHEQFF. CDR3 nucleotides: TGCAGCGTTTTGGGACAGGGGCGGCATGAGCAGTTCTTC.

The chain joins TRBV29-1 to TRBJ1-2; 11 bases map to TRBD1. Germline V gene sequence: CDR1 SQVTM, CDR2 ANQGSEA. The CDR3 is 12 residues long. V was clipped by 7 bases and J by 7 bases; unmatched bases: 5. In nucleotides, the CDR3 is TGCAGCGGGACAGGGGGCAATGTTGGCTACACCTTC. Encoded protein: CSGTGGNVGYTF.